The source of this TCR beta chain is a study of CD4 T cells in relation to SARS-CoV-2 and coronaviruses. The overall study: Shared crossreactive spike epitopes were mapped to their HLA restriction.

CDR3 length equals 10 residues. Broader study findings: Monoreactive clones expanded significantly more to SARS-CoV-2 than crossreactive clones did.

The protocol was immunoSEQ multiplex PCR, while the TCRdb copy is restricted to in-frame clones and leaves out a portion. Of roughly 60,000 clones detected, about 94% appear once; the ten largest clones hold 0.14%. Unexposed donor CD4+ T cells date from 2011-2018, before the COVID-19 pandemic. As concerns this clone: Its antigen is unknown.

J is TRBJ2-2 and V is TRBV7-5; TRBD2, the table's D call, lacks a check against the DNA. TRBV7-5 is noted as a pseudogene. The specimen was naive CD4+ T cells from PBMCs. The subset was: naive CD4+ T cells isolated by negative enrichment. The TCR comes from a human donor in good health. The CDR3 spells CVRRRTESFF. The CDR3 DNA is TGTGTCAGAAGGAGAACTGAAAGTTTTTTT.